This TCR beta chain was profiled in a study of identifying expanded T cells in peripheral blood. Only in-frame clones appear in the TCRdb table, and some are missing; sequencing was by immunoSEQ multiplex PCR. The sample consists of around 56,000 clones, about 83% of them appearing once. The CDR3 covers 15 residues. V gave up 3 bases and J gave up 1 base, with 13 bases separating them. Germline-derived CDR1 and CDR2 are GTSNPN and SVGIG (reference sequence). The J gene is TRBJ1-5, the V gene TRBV30; weak D call: TRBD1 (6 bases). Sequenced input: blood. This clonotype originated in a person aged 18-70 years in good health. The CDR3 coding sequence is TGTGCCTGGAGCCGACAGGTGTTAAGCAATCAGCCCCAGCATTTT. This sequence encodes CAWSRQVLSNQPQHF.